Listed below are T cell receptor beta chains from one sample, sequenced in a study of T-cell memory formation after mild COVID-19. MiXCR was run by TCRdb on the 5' RACE reads, yielding one entry per CDR3 protein. This repertoire shows about 540,000 distinct CDR3 sequences, roughly 22% found once; its top ten account for approximately 12%. The specimen sequenced was PBMCs or a T cell subset sorted from them (not recorded which). Receptor source: an adult woman who had mild COVID-19 (a few samples of this study predate the infection). Cell type and time point are not known. The CDR3 runs from the conserved cysteine through the conserved F or W.

j_call: TRBJ1-4
v_call: TRBV4-1
cdr3_aa: CASSQGTAPNEKLFF

j_call: TRBJ1-1
v_call: TRBV25-1
cdr3_aa: CASRVGTEAFF

j_call: TRBJ1-1
v_call: TRBV29-1
cdr3_aa: CSVDGLNTEAFF

j_call: TRBJ1-2
v_call: TRBV24-1
cdr3_aa: CATSDSGVYGYTF

j_call: TRBJ2-7
v_call: TRBV7-9
cdr3_aa: CASSSGTVTASYEQYF

j_call: TRBJ2-7
v_call: TRBV5-1
cdr3_aa: CASSRQGEGYEQYF

j_call: TRBJ1-1
v_call: TRBV10-3
cdr3_aa: CAVGQGGRTEAFF

j_call: TRBJ2-5
v_call: TRBV7-9
cdr3_aa: CASRESSGGETQYF

j_call: TRBJ2-3
v_call: TRBV7-9
cdr3_aa: CASSSSGPPRYF

j_call: TRBJ2-7
v_call: TRBV7-9
cdr3_aa: CASSLSGRARYF

j_call: TRBJ2-6
v_call: TRBV7-8
cdr3_aa: CASSLEWWKGTANVLTF

j_call: TRBJ2-5
v_call: TRBV5-6
cdr3_aa: CASSSRSGETQYF

j_call: TRBJ2-5
v_call: TRBV29-1
cdr3_aa: CSVVGQNQETQYF

j_call: TRBJ2-1
v_call: TRBV11-2
cdr3_aa: CASSLAGLAGAGDEQFF

j_call: TRBJ2-7
v_call: TRBV25-1
cdr3_aa: CATSGSRSSYEQYF

j_call: TRBJ2-1
v_call: TRBV6-6
cdr3_aa: CASTMGGGKNEQFF

j_call: TRBJ2-1
v_call: TRBV5-1
cdr3_aa: CASSLQQGVSYNEQFF

j_call: TRBJ2-1
v_call: TRBV6-2/TRBV6-3
cdr3_aa: CASSYSDRERQFF

j_call: TRBJ2-1
v_call: TRBV7-2
cdr3_aa: CASSFWDRVDYNEQFF

j_call: TRBJ1-1
v_call: TRBV6-2/TRBV6-3
cdr3_aa: CASSYSAGNTEAFF

j_call: TRBJ2-2
v_call: TRBV7-9
cdr3_aa: CASSSTTGAGELFF

j_call: TRBJ2-2
v_call: TRBV7-9
cdr3_aa: CASSPGGANTGELFF

j_call: TRBJ2-7
v_call: TRBV13
cdr3_aa: CASSLGQTVKQYF

j_call: TRBJ1-2
v_call: TRBV6-5
cdr3_aa: CASSSTPKLNYGYTF

j_call: TRBJ1-6
v_call: TRBV6-6
cdr3_aa: CASSYGTGINSPLHF

j_call: TRBJ2-1
v_call: TRBV7-6
cdr3_aa: CASSLVKGWNEQFF

j_call: TRBJ1-1
v_call: TRBV7-6
cdr3_aa: CASSLAQTVNTEAFF

j_call: TRBJ2-2
v_call: TRBV9
cdr3_aa: CASSPTGTVTGELFF

j_call: TRBJ2-7
v_call: TRBV7-9
cdr3_aa: CASSSDAARYEQYF

j_call: TRBJ2-5
v_call: TRBV28
cdr3_aa: CASTSGGAAQETQYF

j_call: TRBJ2-3
v_call: TRBV30
cdr3_aa: CAWSLDNADTQYF

j_call: TRBJ1-1
v_call: TRBV9
cdr3_aa: CASSVGVAGEAFF

j_call: TRBJ2-7
v_call: TRBV10-3
cdr3_aa: CAISNRGLNEQYF

j_call: TRBJ2-7
v_call: TRBV27
cdr3_aa: CASSLLRTEEQYF

j_call: TRBJ1-4
v_call: TRBV2
cdr3_aa: CASSAGRIYEKLFF

j_call: TRBJ2-1
v_call: TRBV24-1
cdr3_aa: CATSDPGTSGRNRNEQFF

j_call: TRBJ2-7
v_call: TRBV7-6
cdr3_aa: CASSQLGVPYEQYF

j_call: TRBJ2-1
v_call: TRBV7-7
cdr3_aa: CASSLAWTSGYNEQFF

j_call: TRBJ1-1
v_call: TRBV14
cdr3_aa: CASSWDPMGTEAFF

j_call: TRBJ2-7
v_call: TRBV20-1
cdr3_aa: CSAKDGVLSYEQYF

j_call: TRBJ2-3
v_call: TRBV29-1
cdr3_aa: CSVERDRGEYF

j_call: TRBJ1-1
v_call: TRBV19
cdr3_aa: CASNPPGGNTEAFF

j_call: TRBJ1-4
v_call: TRBV15
cdr3_aa: CATSRDFGRGEKLFF

j_call: TRBJ2-7
v_call: TRBV5-5
cdr3_aa: CASSKRQTEPFTEQYF

j_call: TRBJ2-7
v_call: TRBV19
cdr3_aa: CASRSQGANEQYF

j_call: TRBJ2-3
v_call: TRBV13
cdr3_aa: CASSFGTGGADTQYF

j_call: TRBJ1-5
v_call: TRBV30
cdr3_aa: CAWSGGADNQPQHF

j_call: TRBJ2-6
v_call: TRBV25-1
cdr3_aa: CASSDPGSGANVLTF

j_call: TRBJ1-1
v_call: TRBV6-2/TRBV6-3
cdr3_aa: CASSYLGGNTEAFF

j_call: TRBJ2-7
v_call: TRBV12-3/TRBV12-4
cdr3_aa: CASSPQPSLGRASEQYF

j_call: TRBJ2-5
v_call: TRBV5-1
cdr3_aa: CASSLEQGNVGTQYF

j_call: TRBJ2-1
v_call: TRBV4-2
cdr3_aa: CASSQDYSGRSYNEQFF